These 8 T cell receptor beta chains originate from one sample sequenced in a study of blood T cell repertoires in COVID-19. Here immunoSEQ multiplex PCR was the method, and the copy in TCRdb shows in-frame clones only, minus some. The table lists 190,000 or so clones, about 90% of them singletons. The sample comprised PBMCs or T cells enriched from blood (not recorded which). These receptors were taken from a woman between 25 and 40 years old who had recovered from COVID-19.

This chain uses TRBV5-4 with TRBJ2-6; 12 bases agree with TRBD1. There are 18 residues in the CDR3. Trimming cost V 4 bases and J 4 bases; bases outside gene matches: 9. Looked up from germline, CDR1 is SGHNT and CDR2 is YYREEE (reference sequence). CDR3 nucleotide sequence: TGTGCCAGCAGCCTCCGGGACAGGGGGCCTAAAGGGGCCAACGTCCTGACTTTC. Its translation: CASSLRDRGPKGANVLTF.

The CDR3 loop is CASSLVSGGDRAFF. In nucleotides, the CDR3 is TGCGCCAGCAGCTTGGTTTCAGGGGGCGACCGAGCTTTCTTT. This chain connects TRBV5-1 to TRBJ1-1; 8 bases line up with TRBD1. The CDR3 is 14 residues long. Germline lookup yields CDR1 SGHRS and CDR2 YFSETQ. Losses at the gene ends were 0 bases for V and 10 bases for J; bases not matched to a gene: 8.

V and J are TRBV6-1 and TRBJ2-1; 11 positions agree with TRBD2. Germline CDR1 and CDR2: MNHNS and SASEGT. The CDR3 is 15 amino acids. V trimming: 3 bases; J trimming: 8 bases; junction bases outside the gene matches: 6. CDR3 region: CASSEASGGRYEQFF. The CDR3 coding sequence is TGTGCCAGCAGTGAGGCTAGCGGGGGGAGGTATGAGCAGTTCTTC.

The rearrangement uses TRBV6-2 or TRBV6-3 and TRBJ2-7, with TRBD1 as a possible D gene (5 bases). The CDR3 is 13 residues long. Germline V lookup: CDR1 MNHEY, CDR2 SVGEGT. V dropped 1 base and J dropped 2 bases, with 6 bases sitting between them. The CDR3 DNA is TGTGCCAGCAGTTACTTGGGGCCCTACGAGCAGTACTTC. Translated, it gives CASSYLGPYEQYF.

CDR3: CATSDFNGQGGGTNEQFF. As DNA, the CDR3 is TGTGCCACCAGTGATTTCAATGGACAGGGGGGAGGGACCAATGAGCAGTTCTTC. The chain carries TRBV24-1 and TRBJ2-1, with TRBD1 matching over 10 bases. V shed 1 base, J shed 6 bases, and the junction held 11 bases outside the gene matches. Germline CDR1 reads KGHDR; CDR2 reads SFDVKD. The CDR3 runs 18 residues.

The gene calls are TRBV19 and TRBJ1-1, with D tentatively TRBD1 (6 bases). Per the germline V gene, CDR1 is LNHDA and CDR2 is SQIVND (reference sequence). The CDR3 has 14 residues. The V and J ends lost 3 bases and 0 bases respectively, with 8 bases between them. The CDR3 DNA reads TGTGCCAGTAGTATGGGGACAATGAACACTGAAGCTTTCTTT. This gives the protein CASSMGTMNTEAFF.

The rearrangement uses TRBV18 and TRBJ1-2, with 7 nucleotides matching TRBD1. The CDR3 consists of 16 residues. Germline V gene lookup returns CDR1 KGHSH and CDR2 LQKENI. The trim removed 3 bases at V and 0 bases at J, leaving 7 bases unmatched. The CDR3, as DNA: TGTGCCAGCTCACCGCAACTGGACAGGACTAACTATGGCTACACCTTC. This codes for CASSPQLDRTNYGYTF.

The CDR3 region has the DNA TGCAGCGTTGTTATCGTTGACACTGAAGCTTTCTTT. It specifies CSVVIVDTEAFF. The chain links TRBV29-1 to TRBJ1-1, with no clear D. The V gene's germline CDR1 is SQVTM and CDR2 ANQGSEA. The length of the CDR3 is 12 residues. The germline V and J ends were trimmed by 4 bases and 3 bases, with 9 bases remaining between them.